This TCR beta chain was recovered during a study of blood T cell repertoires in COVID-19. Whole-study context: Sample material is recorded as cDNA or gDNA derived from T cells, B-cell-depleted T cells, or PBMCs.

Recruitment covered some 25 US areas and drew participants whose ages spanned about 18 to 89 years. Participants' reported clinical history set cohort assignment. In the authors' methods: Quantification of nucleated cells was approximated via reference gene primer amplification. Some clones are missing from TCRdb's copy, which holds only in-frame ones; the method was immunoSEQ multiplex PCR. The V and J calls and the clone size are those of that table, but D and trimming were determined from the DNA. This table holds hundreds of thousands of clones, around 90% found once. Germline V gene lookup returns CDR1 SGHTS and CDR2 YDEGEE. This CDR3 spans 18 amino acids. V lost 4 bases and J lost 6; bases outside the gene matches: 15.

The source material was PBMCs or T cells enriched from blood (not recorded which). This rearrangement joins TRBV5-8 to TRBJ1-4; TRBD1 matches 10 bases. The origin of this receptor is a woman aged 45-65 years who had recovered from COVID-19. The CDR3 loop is CASSHRDRGGWGDEKLFF. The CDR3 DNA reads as TGTGCCAGCAGCCATCGGGACAGGGGAGGATGGGGCGATGAAAAACTGTTTTTT.